A single sample gave rise to the 3 T cell receptor beta chains below, sequenced in a study of CD8+ T cells in alopecia areata. Extracted RNA was reverse transcribed into cDNA, the sequencing template. Assay used: immunoSEQ multiplex PCR; TCRdb lists only in-frame clones, some missing. The sample has 150,000 to 200,000 clones; 55% are singletons. Material for sequencing was CD4+ T cells sorted from blood. Source of these receptors: a human donor in good health.

The chain employs TRBV4-1 and TRBJ2-6; D call uncertain. V lost 4 bases to trimming and J lost 1 base, with 5 bases between them. Germline-derived CDR1 and CDR2 are MGHRA and YSYEKL. The CDR3 length is 14 residues. This CDR3 is CASSPPSGANVLTF. The DNA of the CDR3 is TGCGCCAGCAGCCCGCCGTCTGGGGCCAACGTCCTGACTTTC.

V gene TRBV29-1 combines with J gene TRBJ2-4; 7 positions match TRBD1. After removal of 4 bases from V and 0 bases from J, the junction contained 15 bases not matched to a gene. The CDR3 spans 18 residues. Germline CDR1 and CDR2: SQVTM and ANQGSEA. CDR3 in DNA: TGCAGCGTTGTAACTCAGGACAGGTTTATCCTAGCCAAAAACATTCAGTACTTC. It translates to CSVVTQDRFILAKNIQYF.

This clone was seen just once. The genes are TRBV18 and TRBJ2-5; 10 bases are shared with TRBD2. The CDR3 is 20 amino acids. Germline V gene sequence: CDR1 KGHSH, CDR2 LQKENI. After removal of 5 bases from V and 4 bases from J, the junction contained 22 bases not matched to a gene. The CDR3 sequence: CASSSTPGLARRRVVETQYF. CDR3 nucleotide sequence: TGTGCCAGCTCAAGTACCCCGGGACTAGCGCGGCGGAGGGTGGTAGAGACCCAGTACTTC.